The TCR beta chain under discussion was sequenced for a study of CD8 T cells in Susac syndrome. The germline V gene encodes CDR1 SQVTM and CDR2 ANQGSEA. The CDR3 covers 12 residues. The V gene end was trimmed by 7 bases and the J gene end by 6 bases; junction bases not matched to a gene: 6. With random hexamers, reverse transcription was performed on roughly 0.5 to 1 ug of RNA. The authors amplified TCR beta CDR3 across 54 Vbeta and 13 Jbeta using immunoSEQ multiplex PCR. MiXCR, applied by TCRdb to the immunoSEQ multiplex PCR reads, yields one record per CDR3 protein. The sample includes about 200,000 distinct CDR3 sequences, roughly 94% of them seen just once. Healthy donors acted as controls, with matching for age and sex.

The V call is TRBV29-1, the J call TRBJ1-1; 9 bases line up with TRBD1. The clonotype comes from a human donor in good health. Sequencing input: CD4+ T cells from PBMCs. The CDR3, as DNA: TGCAGCGCGGGACAGGGAGGCGCTGAAGCTTTCTTT. Amino acid sequence: CSAGQGGAEAFF.